The TCR beta chain under discussion was sequenced for a study of blood T cells in healthy people across ages. Findings and caveats of the study: More naive CD4+ cells and higher diversity were found in long-lived than in aged donors.

Sample-barcoded 5' priming and a J-beta primer mix drove a second PCR of about 6 to 11 cycles. Every single cDNA molecule received a tag from a template-switch adaptor with 12 random nucleotides. Per sample, CDR3-containing paired-end reads numbered at least 2.5 million. TCRdb redid the calling of the 5' RACE reads with MiXCR, one entry per CDR3 protein. The sample holds approximately 730,000 distinct CDR3 sequences, roughly 41% seen once. As to this clonotype: The antigen is unknown.

The CDR3 totals 14 residues. V lost 7 bases, J lost 10 bases, and 19 bases lay in between. CDR1 SNHLY and CDR2 FYNNEI come from the germline V gene. The TCR originated in a woman aged 55-69 years in good health. Sequencing was carried out using blood. The chain is built from TRBV2 and TRBJ1-4; no clear D. Written as DNA, the CDR3 is TGTGCCAGCATTCTGGGTTCGGATTTTGGAAAACTGTTTTTT. Translated: CASILGSDFGKLFF.